The 30 T cell receptor beta chains presented below share a single source sample, sequenced in a study of T cell responses to AZD1222 COVID-19 vaccine. Clones were sequenced by immunoSEQ multiplex PCR, and TCRdb holds only the in-frame ones, with some missing. The table lists about 140,000 clones, 90% of them singletons. Here the sequenced sample was peripheral blood, taken 28 days after the second AZD1222 dose. These receptors were taken from an adult who received the AZD1222 COVID-19 vaccine.

J is TRBJ1-5 and V is TRBV5-8, with 7 bases matching TRBD1. CDR3 size: 17 residues. The germline V gene encodes CDR1 SGHTS and CDR2 YDEGEE. V lost 4 bases and J lost 4; bases outside the gene matches: 14. CDR3 sequence: CASSPWRGTDFNQPQHF. In nucleotides, the CDR3 is TGTGCCAGCAGCCCCTGGCGAGGGACAGATTTTAATCAGCCCCAGCATTTT.

The J gene is TRBJ1-6, the V gene TRBV7-2; D possibly corresponds to TRBD1 (5 bases). Germline lookup yields CDR1 SGHTA and CDR2 FQGNSA. This CDR3 region has 15 residues. The V end lost 3 bases, the J end lost 5 bases, and 11 bases lay between the germline ends. CDR3 DNA sequence: TGTGCCAGCAGCTTGTACAGGCCGCATAATTCACCCCTCCACTTT. Amino acid sequence: CASSLYRPHNSPLHF.

J is TRBJ2-2 and V is TRBV19; possible D gene TRBD1, 6 bases. Germline assignment: CDR1 LNHDA and CDR2 SQIVND (reference sequence). This CDR3 has 15 amino acids. The V gene lost 6 bases and the J gene lost 0 bases, with 11 bases spanning the gap. Here the CDR3 DNA reads TGTGCCAGTAGCCCGGGACACCCGAACACCGGGGAGCTGTTTTTT. Its protein is CASSPGHPNTGELFF. Using reference TRBV19 and TRBJ2-2 for the parts outside the CDR3, the full variable domain is DGGITQSPKYLFRKEGQNVTLSCEQNLNHDAMYWYRQDPGQGLRLIYYSQIVNDFQKGDIAEGYSVSREKKESFPLTVTSAQKNPTAFYLCASSPGHPNTGELFFGEGSRLTVL.

The chain recombines TRBV21-1 with TRBJ2-2. TRBV21-1 is noted as a pseudogene. CDR3 size: 18 residues. Here the CDR3 reads CASSKADWGATNTGELFF. CDR3 in DNA: TGTGCCAGCAGCAAAGCGGATTGGGGGGCCACGAACACCGGGGAGCTGTTTTTT.

V gene TRBV5-1 combines with J gene TRBJ2-1, with 11 bases that match TRBD2. This CDR3 comprises 14 residues. The V gene end was trimmed by 4 bases and the J gene end by 7 bases; junction bases not matched to a gene: 4. The germline gives CDR1 SGHRS, CDR2 YFSETQ. The DNA of the CDR3 is TGCGCCAGCAGCATCTTAGCGGGAGGGAATGAGCAGTTCTTC. As protein: CASSILAGGNEQFF.

This chain connects TRBV6-5 to TRBJ1-5; D is perhaps TRBD1 (5 bases). There are 14 residues in the CDR3. V was cut by 7 bases and J by 4 bases, with 14 bases left in between. CDR1 MNHEY and CDR2 SVGAGI come from the germline V gene. CDR3 sequence: CASNFDGGNQPQHF. CDR3 in DNA: TGTGCCAGCAACTTTGACGGGGGGAATCAGCCCCAGCATTTT.

CDR3: CASSSLGRGGDSPLHF. The CDR3 coding sequence is TGTGCCAGCAGCTCCCTGGGTAGGGGGGGGGATTCACCCCTCCACTTT. The chain employs TRBV7-8 and TRBJ1-6; TRBD1 might be the D (6 bases). Germline loops: CDR1 SGHVS, CDR2 FQNEAQ. The CDR3 length is 16 residues. The V end was cut by 4 bases, the J end by 8 bases, with 18 bases between.

This sequence joins TRBV3-1 (or the pseudogene TRBV3-2) and TRBJ2-2; maybe TRBD2 (5 bases). Germline loops: CDR1 LGHDT, CDR2 YNNKEL (reference sequence). Trimming left V 0 bases short and J 1 base short, with 9 bases between. The CDR3 contains 16 residues. This CDR3 is CASSQDSGRNTGELFF. The DNA of the CDR3 is TGTGCCAGCAGCCAAGATTCGGGGAGGAACACCGGGGAGCTGTTTTTT.

The rearrangement uses TRBV6-6 and TRBJ2-1; no definite D call. Trimming removed 6 bases from V and 6 bases from J, with 12 bases in between. This CDR3 is 13 amino acids long. Germline assignment: CDR1 MNHNY and CDR2 SVGAGI (reference sequence). The CDR3 region has the DNA TGTGCCAGCAGCCTATCTAATCGCAATGAGCAGTTCTTC. The encoded protein is CASSLSNRNEQFF.

The chain recombines TRBV19 with TRBJ2-7; D ambiguous. Per the germline V gene, CDR1 is LNHDA and CDR2 is SQIVND (reference sequence). This CDR3 contains 15 residues. With 2 bases removed from V and 3 bases from J, the gap between germline ends came to 14 bases. The CDR3 nucleotides are TGTGCCAGTAGTATACGCCGAGGACCAGACTACGAGCAGTACTTC. Protein sequence: CASSIRRGPDYEQYF. Together with reference TRBV19 and TRBJ2-7, the CDR3 gives the full variable domain: DGGITQSPKYLFRKEGQNVTLSCEQNLNHDAMYWYRQDPGQGLRLIYYSQIVNDFQKGDIAEGYSVSREKKESFPLTVTSAQKNPTAFYLCASSIRRGPDYEQYFGPGTRLTVT.

The chain employs TRBV5-1 and TRBJ2-1; 8 nucleotides line up with TRBD1. Germline V gene sequence: CDR1 SGHRS, CDR2 YFSETQ. V gave up 0 bases and J gave up 12 bases; unmatched junction bases: 8. The CDR3 runs 14 residues. The CDR3 DNA follows: TGCGCCAGCAGCTTGGGGCAGGGGGCGCAGAGGCAGTTCTTC. Translating it yields CASSLGQGAQRQFF.

V and J are TRBV7-9 and TRBJ1-3, with 7 bases aligning to TRBD1. Germline lookup yields CDR1 SEHNR and CDR2 FQNEAQ (reference sequence). The CDR3 is made up of 16 amino acids. Unmatched junction bases numbered 6, after V lost 4 bases and J lost 0 bases. The chain's CDR3 is CASSYYRGVSGNTIYF. The CDR3 bases are TGTGCCAGCAGCTATTACAGGGGAGTCTCTGGAAACACCATATATTTT.

V and J are TRBV5-4 and TRBJ2-2; the match to TRBD1 covers 9 bases. The length of the CDR3 is 15 residues. V lost 4 bases to trimming and J lost 4 bases; unmatched junction nucleotides: 5. Looked up from germline, CDR1 is SGHNT and CDR2 is YYREEE (reference sequence). The CDR3 DNA reads as TGTGCCAGCAGCCAGGGACAGGGTATCACCGGGGAGCTGTTTTTT. The encoded protein is CASSQGQGITGELFF.

The count of this clone is one. J is TRBJ2-1 and V is TRBV5-5; possibly TRBD2 for D (5 bases). Trimming left V 0 bases short and J 12 bases short, with 16 bases between. The CDR3 spans 14 residues. Germline V gives CDR1 SGHKS, CDR2 YYEKEE (reference sequence). The CDR3 loop reads CASSLGTASLGQFF. The CDR3 coding sequence is TGTGCCAGCAGCTTGGGGACTGCGAGCTTAGGGCAGTTCTTC.

The chain couples TRBV24-1 to TRBJ2-3; 8 positions match TRBD2. The V gene end was trimmed by 3 bases and the J gene end by 0 bases; junction bases not matched to a gene: 7. This CDR3 has 17 amino acids. Germline V CDR1 and CDR2: KGHDR, SFDVKD. The CDR3 sequence: CATSDPTSGGSTDTQYF. CDR3 bases: TGTGCCACCAGTGATCCCACTAGCGGAGGTAGCACAGATACGCAGTATTTT.

The V and J genes are TRBV3-1 (or the pseudogene TRBV3-2) and TRBJ1-2; D is unresolved. Germline V gives CDR1 LGHDT, CDR2 YNNKEL (reference sequence). This CDR3 contains 11 residues. V was cut by 0 bases and J by 4 bases, with 0 bases left in between. This CDR3 is CASSQDYGYTF. Here the CDR3 DNA reads TGTGCCAGCAGCCAAGACTATGGCTACACCTTC.

The chain uses TRBV19 and TRBJ1-2; no definite D call. The V end lost 6 bases, the J end lost 1 base, and 15 bases lay between the germline ends. Germline V CDR1 and CDR2: LNHDA, SQIVND (reference sequence). The CDR3 has 15 amino acids. CDR3 sequence: CASREGVNFNYGYTF. The CDR3, as DNA: TGTGCCAGTAGAGAAGGCGTCAACTTTAACTATGGCTACACCTTC.

The rearrangement links TRBV9 to TRBJ2-5; 7 nucleotides agree with TRBD2. CDR3 length: 13 amino acids. With V trimmed by 5 bases and J by 4 bases, 5 bases remained unmatched. CDR1 is SGDLS and CDR2 is YYNGEE in the germline V gene. CDR3 sequence: CASSLGGRETQYF. The CDR3 DNA reads TGTGCCAGCAGTCTTGGCGGGAGAGAGACCCAGTACTTC.

This chain links TRBV11-2 with TRBJ2-7, with 8 nucleotides matching TRBD2. The length of the CDR3 is 15 residues. CDR1 and CDR2 (germline): SGHAT, FQNNGV. The V and J ends lost 3 bases and 3 bases, in that order; junction bases with no gene match: 7. The CDR3 spells CASSFVLAGYYEQYF. Here the CDR3 DNA reads TGTGCCAGCAGCTTCGTCCTAGCGGGCTACTACGAGCAGTACTTC.

This chain uses TRBV28 with TRBJ1-5; D is perhaps TRBD1 (6 bases). This CDR3 contains 15 residues. CDR1 and CDR2 from the germline V gene are MDHEN and SYDVKM. The germline V and J ends were trimmed by 8 bases and 3 bases, with 17 bases remaining between them. The DNA for the CDR3 is TGTGCCAGCCATTTGGGGGCACCTTTCAATCAGCCCCAGCATTTT. This gives the protein CASHLGAPFNQPQHF.

The rearrangement links TRBV28 to TRBJ2-7, with 16 bases that match TRBD2. Trimming removed 5 bases from V and 3 bases from J; junction bases left unmatched: 7. CDR3 length: 17 amino acids. CDR1 and CDR2 from the germline V gene are MDHEN and SYDVKM. In DNA, the CDR3 is TGTGCCAGCAGTGGGACTAGCGGGAGGGCCCCCCTCTACGAGCAGTACTTC. It specifies CASSGTSGRAPLYEQYF.

The chain has TRBV10-1 and TRBJ2-3, with D possibly TRBD1 on 6 matching bases. CDR3 length: 13 amino acids. Germline V CDR1 and CDR2: WNHNN, SYGVQD (reference sequence). The germline V and J ends were trimmed by 8 bases and 1 base, with 10 bases remaining between them. The CDR3 nucleotides read TGCGCCAGCCGACAGGAGGGCACAGATACGCAGTATTTT. This gives the protein CASRQEGTDTQYF.

Note on this clone: Other DNA sequences within the sample encode an identical CDR3. The chain uses TRBV3-1 (or the pseudogene TRBV3-2) and TRBJ1-1; D is ambiguous. CDR1 and CDR2 from the germline V gene are LGHDT and YNNKEL (reference sequence). This CDR3 has 12 amino acids. Between the trimmed V and J ends, which lost 4 bases and 1 base, there was a span of 4 bases. The CDR3 nucleotides are TGTGCCAGCAGCCTGGGGAACACTGAAGCTTTCTTT. Translated: CASSLGNTEAFF.

CDR3 sequence reads: CASSLMAGGSGELFF. CDR3 nucleotides: TGTGCCAGCAGCTTAATGGCAGGGGGAAGCGGGGAGCTGTTTTTT. This rearrangement joins TRBV7-9 to TRBJ2-2; 7 nucleotides align to TRBD1. Trimming cost V 2 bases and J 7 bases; bases outside gene matches: 7. The CDR3 runs 15 residues. Germline V gives CDR1 SEHNR, CDR2 FQNEAQ (reference sequence).

This rearrangement joins TRBV15 to TRBJ1-1; the D gene is possibly TRBD1 (6 bases). Trimming left V 2 bases short and J 0 bases short, with 16 bases between. The CDR3 has 17 residues. Germline V gene lookup returns CDR1 LNHNV and CDR2 YYDKDF (reference sequence). The CDR3 DNA sequence: TGTGCCACCAGCAGACCGTCCGGGGGGCGCATGAACACTGAAGCTTTCTTT. The encoded protein is CATSRPSGGRMNTEAFF.

The chain combines TRBV18 with TRBJ1-2; D unclear. Trimming took off 9 bases at V and 5 bases at J, with 10 bases between the two ends. Germline loops: CDR1 KGHSH, CDR2 LQKENI. This CDR3 is 11 amino acids long. CDR3 nucleotides: TGTGCCAGTGGCGGGCTGTATGGCTACACCTTC. Its translation is CASGGLYGYTF.

This chain connects TRBV3-1 (or the pseudogene TRBV3-2) to TRBJ1-2, with a possible D match to TRBD1 (5 bases). Germline V CDR1 and CDR2: LGHDT, YNNKEL (reference sequence). The CDR3 has 14 residues. V shed 4 bases and J shed 1 base, with 10 bases lying between them. CDR3 DNA sequence: TGTGCCAGCAGCCTGCTGGGGGATAACTATGGCTACACCTTC. Its protein is CASSLLGDNYGYTF.

CDR3 sequence (DNA): TGTGCCAGCAGCTTAGACACAGGGAACCACTATGGCTACACCTTC. Protein: CASSLDTGNHYGYTF. The chain is built from TRBV7-2 and TRBJ1-2, with a possible D match to TRBD1 (6 bases). Germline-derived CDR1 and CDR2 are SGHTA and FQGNSA. Trimming took 1 base from V and 3 from J, leaving 12 bases between them. CDR3 length: 15 residues.

This chain connects TRBV28 to TRBJ1-2; D is ambiguous. Germline V gene lookup returns CDR1 MDHEN and CDR2 SYDVKM. The CDR3 contains 16 residues. The V and J ends lost 4 bases and 4 bases respectively, with 19 bases between them. CDR3 sequence: CASSSPGGRRSYGYTF. The CDR3 coding sequence is TGTGCCAGCAGTTCCCCGGGCGGGAGGCGTAGCTATGGCTACACCTTC.

The chain uses TRBV11-2 and TRBJ2-6; maybe TRBD2 (5 bases). The CDR3 is 14 residues long. V lost 6 bases, J lost 1 base, and 7 bases lay in between. The germline CDR1 and CDR2 sequences are SGHAT and FQNNGV. CDR3 in amino acids: CASRRESGANVLTF. The DNA of the CDR3 is TGTGCCAGCAGGAGGGAGTCTGGGGCCAACGTCCTGACTTTC.